This T cell receptor (beta chain) is from a study of beta chain features in type 1 diabetes. This clone was detected a few times. Germline lookup yields CDR1 PRHDT and CDR2 FYEKMQ (reference sequence). The CDR3 loop spans 14 amino acids. With 2 bases clipped from V and 5 bases from J, the junction kept 5 bases outside the gene matches. As every portion of the isolated RNA was reverse transcribed, the sequencing read expressed TCRB transcripts. Assay: immunoSEQ multiplex PCR; the TCRdb copy retains only in-frame clones and omits some. Among some 900,000 clones listed, 15% to 20% were seen once. Sequencing was done on a sample of naive CD4+ T cells from blood. This chain links TRBV13 with TRBJ1-2, with 7 bases matching TRBD1. This receptor was taken from a woman aged 18-30 years in good health. DNA of the CDR3: TGTGCCAGCAGCTTACCAGGGGGAGGGTATGGCTACACCTTC. This codes for CASSLPGGGYGYTF.